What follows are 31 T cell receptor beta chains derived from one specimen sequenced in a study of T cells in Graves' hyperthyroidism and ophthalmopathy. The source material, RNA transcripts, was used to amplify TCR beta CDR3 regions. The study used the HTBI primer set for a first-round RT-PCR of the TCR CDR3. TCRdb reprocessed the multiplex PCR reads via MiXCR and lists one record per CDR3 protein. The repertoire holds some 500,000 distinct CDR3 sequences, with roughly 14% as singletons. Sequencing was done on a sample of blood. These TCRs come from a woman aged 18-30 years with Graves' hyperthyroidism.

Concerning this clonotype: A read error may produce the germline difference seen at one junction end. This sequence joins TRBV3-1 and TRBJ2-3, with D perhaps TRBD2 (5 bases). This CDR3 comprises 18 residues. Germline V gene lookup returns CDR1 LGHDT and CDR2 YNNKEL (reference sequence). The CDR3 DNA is TGTGCCAGCAGCCAAGATCCTTGGACGAGCGGTAGCACACATACGCAGTATTTT. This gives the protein CASSQDPWTSGSTHTQYF.

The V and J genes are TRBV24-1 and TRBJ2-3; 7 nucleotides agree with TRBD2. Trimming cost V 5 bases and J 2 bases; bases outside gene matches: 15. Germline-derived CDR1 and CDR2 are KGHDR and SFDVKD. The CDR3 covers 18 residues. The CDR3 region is CATSGRDQASGHTDTQYF. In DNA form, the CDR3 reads TGTGCCACCAGTGGTAGGGATCAGGCTAGCGGACACACAGATACGCAGTATTTT.

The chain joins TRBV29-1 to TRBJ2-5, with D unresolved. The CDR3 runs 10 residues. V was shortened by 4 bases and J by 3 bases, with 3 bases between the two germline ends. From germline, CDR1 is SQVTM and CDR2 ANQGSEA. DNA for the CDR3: TGCAGCGTTGGCGAAGAGACCCAGTACTTC. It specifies CSVGEETQYF.

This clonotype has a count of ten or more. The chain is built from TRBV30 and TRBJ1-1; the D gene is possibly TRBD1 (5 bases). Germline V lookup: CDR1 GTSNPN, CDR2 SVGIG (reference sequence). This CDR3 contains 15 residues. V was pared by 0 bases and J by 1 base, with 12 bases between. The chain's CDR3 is CAWSVGDGENTEAFF. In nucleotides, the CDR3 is TGTGCCTGGAGTGTAGGGGATGGAGAGAACACTGAAGCTTTCTTT. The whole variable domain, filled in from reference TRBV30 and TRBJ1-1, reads SQTIHQWPATLVQPVGSPLSLECTVEGTSNPNLYWYRQAAGRGLQLLFYSVGIGQISSEVPQNLSASRPQDRQFILSSKKLLLSDSGFYLCAWSVGDGENTEAFFGQGTRLTVV.

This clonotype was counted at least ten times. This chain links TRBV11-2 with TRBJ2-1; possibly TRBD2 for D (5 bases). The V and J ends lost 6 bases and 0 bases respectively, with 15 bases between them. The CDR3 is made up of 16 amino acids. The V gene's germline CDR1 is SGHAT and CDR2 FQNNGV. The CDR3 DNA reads TGTGCCAGCAGTAGAGGCGGGCTTAGCTCCTACAATGAGCAGTTCTTC. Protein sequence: CASSRGGLSSYNEQFF.

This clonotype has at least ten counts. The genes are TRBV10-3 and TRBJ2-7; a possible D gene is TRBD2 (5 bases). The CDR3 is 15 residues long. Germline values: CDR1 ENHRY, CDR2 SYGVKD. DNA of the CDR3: TGTGCCATCAGTGAGTTAGGAGGTTTCTCCCACGAGCAGTACGTC. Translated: CAISELGGFSHEQYV.

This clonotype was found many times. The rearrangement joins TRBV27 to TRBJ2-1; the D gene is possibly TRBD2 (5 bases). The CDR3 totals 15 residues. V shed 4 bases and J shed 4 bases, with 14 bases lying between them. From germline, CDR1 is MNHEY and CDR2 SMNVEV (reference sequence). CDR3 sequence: CASSSDTRGYNEQFF. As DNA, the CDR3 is TGTGCCAGCAGTTCCGATACTAGAGGGTACAATGAGCAGTTCTTC.

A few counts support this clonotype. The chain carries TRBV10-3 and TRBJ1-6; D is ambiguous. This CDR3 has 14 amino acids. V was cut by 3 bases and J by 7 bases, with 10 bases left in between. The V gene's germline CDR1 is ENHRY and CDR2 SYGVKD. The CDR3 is CAISDISPNSPLHF. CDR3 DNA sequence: TGTGCCATCAGTGACATTTCGCCCAATTCACCCCTCCACTTT.

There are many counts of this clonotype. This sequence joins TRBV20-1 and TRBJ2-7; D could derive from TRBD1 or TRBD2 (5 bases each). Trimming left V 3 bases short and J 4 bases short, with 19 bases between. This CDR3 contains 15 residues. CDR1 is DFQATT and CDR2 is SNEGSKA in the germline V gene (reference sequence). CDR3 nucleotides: TGCAGTGCTAGTAGGACTGGCAGGGATTTGTACGAGCAGTACTTC. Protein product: CSASRTGRDLYEQYF.

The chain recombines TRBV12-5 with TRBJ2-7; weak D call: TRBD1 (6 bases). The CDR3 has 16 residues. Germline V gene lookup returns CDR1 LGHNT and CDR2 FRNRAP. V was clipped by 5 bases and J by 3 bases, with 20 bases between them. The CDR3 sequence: CASGPPIGRGNYEQYF. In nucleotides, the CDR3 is TGTGCTAGTGGTCCACCAATCGGCAGGGGTAACTACGAGCAGTACTTC.

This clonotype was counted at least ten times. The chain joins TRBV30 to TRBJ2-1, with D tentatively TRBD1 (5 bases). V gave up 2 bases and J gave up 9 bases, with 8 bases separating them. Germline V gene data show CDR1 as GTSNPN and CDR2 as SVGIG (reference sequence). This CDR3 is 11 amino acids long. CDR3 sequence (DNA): TGTGCCTGGAGTACAAGGGGTGAGCAGTTCTTC. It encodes CAWSTRGEQFF.

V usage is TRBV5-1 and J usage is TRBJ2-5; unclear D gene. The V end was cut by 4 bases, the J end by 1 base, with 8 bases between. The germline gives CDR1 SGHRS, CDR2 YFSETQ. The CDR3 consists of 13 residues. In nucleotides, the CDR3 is TGCGCCAGCAGCCAAATACCCCAAGAGACCCAGTACTTC. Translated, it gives CASSQIPQETQYF.

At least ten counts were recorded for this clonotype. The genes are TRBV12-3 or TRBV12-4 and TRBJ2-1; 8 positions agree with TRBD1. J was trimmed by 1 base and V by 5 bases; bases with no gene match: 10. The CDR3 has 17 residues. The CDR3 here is CASSASDRAYSYNEQFF. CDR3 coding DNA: TGTGCCAGCAGTGCCTCGGACAGGGCATATTCCTACAATGAGCAGTTCTTC.

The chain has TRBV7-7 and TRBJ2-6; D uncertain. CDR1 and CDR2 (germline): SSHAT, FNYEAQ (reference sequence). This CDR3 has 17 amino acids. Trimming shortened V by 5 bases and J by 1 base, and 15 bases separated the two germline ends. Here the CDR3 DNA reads TGTGCCAGCAGCCCAATGGCAGGAGCTTCTGGGGCCAACGTCCTGACTTTC. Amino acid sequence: CASSPMAGASGANVLTF.

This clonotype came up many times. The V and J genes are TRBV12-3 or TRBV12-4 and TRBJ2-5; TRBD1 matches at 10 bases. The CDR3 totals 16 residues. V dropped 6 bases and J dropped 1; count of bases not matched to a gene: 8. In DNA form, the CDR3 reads TGTGCCAGCAGGGGCCGGGACAGGGGTTCCCAAGAGACCCAGTACTTC. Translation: CASRGRDRGSQETQYF.

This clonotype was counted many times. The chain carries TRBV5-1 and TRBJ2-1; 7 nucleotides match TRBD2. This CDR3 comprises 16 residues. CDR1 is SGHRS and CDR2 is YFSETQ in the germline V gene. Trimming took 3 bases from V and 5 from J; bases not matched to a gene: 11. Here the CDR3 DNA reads TGCGCCAGCAGCTCTTGGTTCCAGCGGGATCACAATGAGCAGTTCTTC. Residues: CASSSWFQRDHNEQFF.

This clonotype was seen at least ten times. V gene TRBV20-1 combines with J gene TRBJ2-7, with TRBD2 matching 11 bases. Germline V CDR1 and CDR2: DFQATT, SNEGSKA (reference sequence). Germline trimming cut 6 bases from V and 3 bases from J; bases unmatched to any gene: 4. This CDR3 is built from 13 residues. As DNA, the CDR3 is TGCAGTGCACTAGCGGGAGATCGCTACGAGCAGTACGTC. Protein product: CSALAGDRYEQYV.

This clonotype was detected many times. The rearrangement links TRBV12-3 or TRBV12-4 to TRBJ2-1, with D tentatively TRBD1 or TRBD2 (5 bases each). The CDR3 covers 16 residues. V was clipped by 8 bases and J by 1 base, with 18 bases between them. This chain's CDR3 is CASGARDGDSYNEQFF. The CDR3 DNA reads TGTGCCAGCGGGGCTCGGGACGGGGATTCCTACAATGAGCAGTTCTTC.

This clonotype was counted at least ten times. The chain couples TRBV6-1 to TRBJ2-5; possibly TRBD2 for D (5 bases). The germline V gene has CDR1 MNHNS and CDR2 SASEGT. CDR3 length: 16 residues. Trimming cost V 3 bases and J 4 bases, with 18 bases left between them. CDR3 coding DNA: TGTGCCAGCAGTGAGGCGCTCGCGAAACGGGGAGAGACCCAGTACTTC. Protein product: CASSEALAKRGETQYF.

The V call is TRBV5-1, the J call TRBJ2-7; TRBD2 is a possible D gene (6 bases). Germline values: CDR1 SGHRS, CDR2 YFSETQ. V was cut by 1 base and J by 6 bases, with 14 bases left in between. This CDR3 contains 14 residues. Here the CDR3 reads CASSLQDYCFEQYF. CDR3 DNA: TGCGCCAGCAGCTTGCAGGACTATTGTTTCGAGCAGTACTTC.

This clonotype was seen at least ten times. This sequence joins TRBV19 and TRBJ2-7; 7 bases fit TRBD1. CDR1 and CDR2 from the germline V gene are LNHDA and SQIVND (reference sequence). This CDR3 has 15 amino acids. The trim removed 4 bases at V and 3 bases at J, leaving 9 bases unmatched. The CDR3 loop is CASSKWRQGDYEQYF. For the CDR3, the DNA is TGTGCCAGTAGTAAGTGGAGGCAGGGGGACTACGAGCAGTACTTC.

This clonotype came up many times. CDR3 in amino acids: CAISLAGGPSDTQYF. The CDR3 nucleotides read TGTGCCATCAGCTTAGCGGGAGGGCCCTCAGATACGCAGTATTTT. The chain employs TRBV10-3 and TRBJ2-3, with 11 bases lining up with TRBD2. The CDR3 consists of 15 residues. Germline lookup yields CDR1 ENHRY and CDR2 SYGVKD. Unmatched junction bases numbered 6, after V lost 6 bases and J lost 4 bases.

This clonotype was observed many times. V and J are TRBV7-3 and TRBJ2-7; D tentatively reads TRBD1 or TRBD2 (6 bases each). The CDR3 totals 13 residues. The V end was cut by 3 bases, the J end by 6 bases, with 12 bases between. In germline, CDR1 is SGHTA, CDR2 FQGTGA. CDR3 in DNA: TGTGCCAGCAGCTTGGAGGGGGACCGCGAGCAGTACTTC. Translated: CASSLEGDREQYF.

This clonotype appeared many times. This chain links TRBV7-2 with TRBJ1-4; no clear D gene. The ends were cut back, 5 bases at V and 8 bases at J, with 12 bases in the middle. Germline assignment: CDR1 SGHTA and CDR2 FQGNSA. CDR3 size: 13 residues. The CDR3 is CASSQDRGEKLFF. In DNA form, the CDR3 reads TGTGCCAGCAGCCAGGACCGAGGGGAAAAACTGTTTTTT.

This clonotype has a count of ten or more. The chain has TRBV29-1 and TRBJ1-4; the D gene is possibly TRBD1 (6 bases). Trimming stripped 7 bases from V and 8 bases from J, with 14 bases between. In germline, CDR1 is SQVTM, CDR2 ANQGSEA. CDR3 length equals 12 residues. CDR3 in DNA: TGCAGCGCTCGGACAGAGAGAGAAAAACTGTTTTTT. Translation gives CSARTEREKLFF. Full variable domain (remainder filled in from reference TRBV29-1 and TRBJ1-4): SAVISQKPSRDICQRGTSLTIQCQVDSQVTMMFWYRQQPGQSLTLIATANQGSEATYESGFVIDKFPISRPNLTFSTLTVSNMSPEDSSIYLCSARTEREKLFFGSGTQLSVL.

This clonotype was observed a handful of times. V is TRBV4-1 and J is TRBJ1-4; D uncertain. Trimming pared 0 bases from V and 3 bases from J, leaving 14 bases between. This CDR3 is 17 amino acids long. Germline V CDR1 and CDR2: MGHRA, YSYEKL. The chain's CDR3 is CASSQEEVDGANEKLFF. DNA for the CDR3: TGCGCCAGCAGCCAAGAGGAGGTCGACGGGGCTAATGAAAAACTGTTTTTT.

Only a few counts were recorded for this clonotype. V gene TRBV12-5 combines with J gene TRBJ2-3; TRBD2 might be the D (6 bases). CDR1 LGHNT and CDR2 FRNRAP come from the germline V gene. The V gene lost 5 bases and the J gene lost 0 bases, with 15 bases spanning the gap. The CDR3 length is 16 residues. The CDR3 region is CASGANWRGSTDTQYF. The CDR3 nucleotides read TGTGCTAGTGGTGCGAACTGGAGGGGTAGCACAGATACGCAGTATTTT.

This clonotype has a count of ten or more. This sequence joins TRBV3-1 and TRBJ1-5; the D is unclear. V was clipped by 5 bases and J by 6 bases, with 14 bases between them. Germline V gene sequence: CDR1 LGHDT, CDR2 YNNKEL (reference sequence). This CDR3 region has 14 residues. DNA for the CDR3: TGTGCCAGCAGCACCCGGGCCTCAGGTCAGCCCCAGCATTTT. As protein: CASSTRASGQPQHF. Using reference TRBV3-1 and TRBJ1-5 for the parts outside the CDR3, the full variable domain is DTAVSQTPKYLVTQMGNDKSIKCEQNLGHDTMYWYKQDSKKFLKIMFSYNNKELIINETVPNRFSPKSPDKAHLNLHINSLELGDSAVYFCASSTRASGQPQHFGDGTRLSIL.

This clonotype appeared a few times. This chain's CDR3 is CASSQVTSPGYTF. For the CDR3, the DNA is TGTGCCAGCAGCCAAGTCACGAGTCCTGGCTACACCTTC. The rearrangement uses TRBV4-2 and TRBJ1-2; D gene unclear. The CDR3 is 13 residues long. The germline V gene encodes CDR1 LGHNA and CDR2 YNFKEQ. Trimming stripped 1 base from V and 7 bases from J, with 10 bases between.

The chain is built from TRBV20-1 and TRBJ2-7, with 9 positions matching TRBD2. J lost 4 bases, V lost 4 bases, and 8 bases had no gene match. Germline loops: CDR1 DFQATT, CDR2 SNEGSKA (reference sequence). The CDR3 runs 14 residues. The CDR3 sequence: CSATGTSKGYEQYF. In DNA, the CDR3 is TGCAGTGCTACTGGGACTAGCAAAGGGTACGAGCAGTACTTC.

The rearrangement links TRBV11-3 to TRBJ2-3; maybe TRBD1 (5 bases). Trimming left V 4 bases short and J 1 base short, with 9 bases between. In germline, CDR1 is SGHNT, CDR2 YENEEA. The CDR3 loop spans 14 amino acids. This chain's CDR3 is CASSSDSGTDTQYF. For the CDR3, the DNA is TGTGCCAGCAGCTCCGACAGCGGCACAGATACGCAGTATTTT. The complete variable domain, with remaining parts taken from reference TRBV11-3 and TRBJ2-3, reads EAGVVQSPRYKIIEKKQPVAFWCNPISGHNTLYWYLQNLGQGPELLIRYENEEAVDDSQLPKDRFSAERLKGVDSTLKIQPAELGDSAVYLCASSSDSGTDTQYFGPGTRLTVL.